This section outlines one T cell receptor beta chain sequence together with its context. Its antigen remains unidentified. Germline loops: CDR1 SGHAT, CDR2 FQNNGV. There are 14 residues in the CDR3. Trimming shortened V by 1 base and J by 3 bases, and 7 bases separated the two germline ends. This sample was taken from a study of T cell repertoires in cytomegalovirus infection. Study background: From public TCR beta signatures came an indication of both CMV infection and matching HLA type. Points from the study as a whole: The ex vivo response was dominated by HLA-C-restricted CMV-specific TCR beta clonotypes. Summed frequency of public TCR beta families distinguished CMV carriers with the relevant HLA.

TCRdb reprocessed the reads with MiXCR, giving one entry per CDR3 protein. The sample lists just over 150,000 distinct CDR3 sequences, about a quarter occurring once. This sequence joins TRBV11-2 and TRBJ1-3; D gene unclear. The clonotype was recovered from a human donor in good health (CMV status not recorded). Some clones in this sample may be carry-over from other donors' samples. The material sequenced was PBMCs. In DNA form, the CDR3 reads TGTGCCAGCAGCTTAGTTCCAGGTGGAAACACCATATATTTT. This sequence encodes CASSLVPGGNTIYF.